The clone carrying this TCR beta chain is a singleton in its sample. The antigen remains unidentified. The PCR contained 60 Vbeta and 13 Jbeta primers. Here immunoSEQ multiplex PCR was the method, and the copy in TCRdb shows in-frame clones only, minus some. The sample holds 99,000 or so clones, roughly three quarters seen once. This CDR3 contains 13 residues. Per the germline V gene, CDR1 is SNHLY and CDR2 is FYNNEI. Trimming removed 4 bases from V and 7 bases from J; junction bases left unmatched: 6. The sample originates from a study of cytomegalovirus exposure and HLA in healthy donors. Study context: Within the Caucasian-associated ancestry cluster were roughly 81% of the roughly 430 genotyped donors.

Study-wide findings and caveats: For most TCR sequences rarity was the rule, although some public TCRs occurred in many donors.

V gene TRBV2 combines with J gene TRBJ1-2; 7 bases map to TRBD1. The receptor was isolated from a man aged 30-40 years in good health and CMV-seronegative. Sequenced sample: PBMCs. CDR3 DNA sequence: TGTGCCAGCAGTGTTTCGACAGGGTTTGGCTACACCTTC. It yields the protein CASSVSTGFGYTF.